The T cell receptor beta chain described here comes from a study of blood T cell repertoires in COVID-19. Looking at the study overall: From the United States, Italy and Spain came samples of acute and convalescent COVID-19. Nucleic acid was either cDNA or gDNA, and it came from T cells, B-cell-depleted T cells, or PBMCs.

The CDR3 is made up of 16 amino acids. Germline CDR1 and CDR2: MNHNY and SVGAGI (reference sequence). V shed 5 bases and J 9 bases; nucleotides not matched to a gene: 12. Study processing details: Reference gene primer amplification yielded estimated nucleated cell counts. The protocol was immunoSEQ multiplex PCR, while the TCRdb copy is restricted to in-frame clones and leaves out a portion. That table supplies the V and J calls and clone size; D and trimming were determined from the DNA. The sample comprises 150,000 to 200,000 clones, around 86% of which are singletons, and approximately 6.7% rests with the top ten.

Sequencing was done on a sample of peripheral blood. This sequence was found in a man aged 40-55 years with acute or convalescent COVID-19. The chain uses TRBV6-6 and TRBJ2-2, with 10 bases lining up with TRBD2. The chain's CDR3 is CASSSLAGDLRWELFF. CDR3 in DNA: TGTGCCAGCAGTAGCCTAGCGGGGGACCTGAGGTGGGAGCTGTTTTTT.